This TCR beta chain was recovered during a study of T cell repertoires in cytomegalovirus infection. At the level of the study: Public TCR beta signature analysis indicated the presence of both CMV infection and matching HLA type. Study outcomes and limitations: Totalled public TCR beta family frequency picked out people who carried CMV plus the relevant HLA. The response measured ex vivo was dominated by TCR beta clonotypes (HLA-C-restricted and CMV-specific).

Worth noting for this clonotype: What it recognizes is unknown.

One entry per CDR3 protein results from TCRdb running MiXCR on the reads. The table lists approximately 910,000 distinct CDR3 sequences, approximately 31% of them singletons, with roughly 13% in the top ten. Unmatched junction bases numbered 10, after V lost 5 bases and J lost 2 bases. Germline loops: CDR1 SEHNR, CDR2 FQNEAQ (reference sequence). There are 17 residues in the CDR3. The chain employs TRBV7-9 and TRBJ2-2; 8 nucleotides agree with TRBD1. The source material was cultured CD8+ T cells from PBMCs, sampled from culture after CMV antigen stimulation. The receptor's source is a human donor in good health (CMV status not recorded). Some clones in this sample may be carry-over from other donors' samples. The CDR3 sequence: CASSPTGAPINTGELFF. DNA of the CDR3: TGTGCCAGCAGCCCGACAGGGGCCCCTATAAACACCGGGGAGCTGTTTTTT.